This T cell receptor (beta chain) was sequenced for a study of response to subunit inactivated influenza vaccine. General study results and limits: Seasonal influenza vaccination, on each occasion, was suggested by the authors to recruit few new T cells.

TCRdb re-analysed the RT-PCR reads in MiXCR, keeping a single row per CDR3 protein. The data contain some 850,000 distinct CDR3 sequences, under 20% of them singletons. On this clonotype: Its antigen remains unknown.

The germline CDR1 and CDR2 sequences are DFQATT and SNEGSKA (reference sequence). The CDR3 sequence is 11 residues long. Trimming pared 5 bases from V and 3 bases from J, leaving 8 bases between. This TCR was recovered from a man aged 50 or older who received an inactivated influenza vaccine. The specimen comprised PBMCs from blood, sampled more than 4 days after vaccination. The gene calls are TRBV20-1 and TRBJ2-7, with D unresolved. The CDR3 DNA reads TGCAGTGCTTCAGACCACTACGAGCAGTACTTC. It is translated as CSASDHYEQYF.